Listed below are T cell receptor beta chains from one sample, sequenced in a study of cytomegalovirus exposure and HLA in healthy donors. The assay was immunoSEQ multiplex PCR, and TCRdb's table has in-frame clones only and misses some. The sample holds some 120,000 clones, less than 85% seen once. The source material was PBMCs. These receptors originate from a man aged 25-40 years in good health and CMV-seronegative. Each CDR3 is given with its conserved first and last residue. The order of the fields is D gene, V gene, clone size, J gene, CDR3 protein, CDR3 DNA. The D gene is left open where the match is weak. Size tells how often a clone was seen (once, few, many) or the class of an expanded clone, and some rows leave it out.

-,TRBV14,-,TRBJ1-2,CASSQSGYGYTF,TGTGCCAGCAGTCAATCGGGCTATGGCTACACCTTC
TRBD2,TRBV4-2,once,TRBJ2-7,CASSQEYGGGNYEQYF,TGTGCCAGCAGCCAAGAATACGGCGGGGGAAACTACGAGCAGTACTTC
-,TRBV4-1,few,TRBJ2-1,CASSQVLALTAYEQFF,TGCGCCAGCAGCCAAGTTCTAGCTTTAACTGCGTATGAGCAGTTCTTC
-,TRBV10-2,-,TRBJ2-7,CASSDLSTSLKFNEQYF,TGCGCCAGCAGTGACCTCTCAACTAGCTTGAAGTTTAACGAGCAGTACTTC
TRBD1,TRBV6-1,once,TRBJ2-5,CASSDLTDREETQYF,TGTGCCAGCAGTGACCTTACGGACAGGGAAGAGACCCAGTACTTC
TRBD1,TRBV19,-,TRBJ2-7,CASRTGTGPSNEQYF,TGTGCCAGTAGGACCGGGACAGGACCTTCAAACGAGCAGTACTTC
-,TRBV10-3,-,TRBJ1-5,CAISESGGNQPQHF,TGTGCCATCAGTGAGTCAGGGGGCAATCAGCCCCAGCATTTT
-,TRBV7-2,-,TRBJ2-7,CASTFDFASYEQYF,TGTGCCAGCACCTTTGACTTCGCCTCCTACGAGCAGTACTTC
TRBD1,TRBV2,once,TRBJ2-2,CARRTGSNTGELFF,TGTGCCAGACGGACAGGGTCAAACACCGGGGAGCTGTTTTTT
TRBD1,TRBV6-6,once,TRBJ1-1,CASSFAGTGVTEAFF,TGTGCCAGCAGCTTTGCCGGGACAGGGGTCACTGAAGCTTTCTTT
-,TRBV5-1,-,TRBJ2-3,CASSATTAVASTDTQYF,TGCGCCAGCAGCGCAACTACTGCCGTCGCTAGCACAGATACGCAGTATTTT
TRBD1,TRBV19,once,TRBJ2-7,CASSMGQGAVYEQYF,TGTGCCAGTAGTATGGGACAGGGGGCTGTTTACGAGCAGTACTTC
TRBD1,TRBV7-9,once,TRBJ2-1,CASSPFVGQVNEQFF,TGTGCCAGCAGTCCCTTTGTAGGACAGGTCAATGAGCAGTTCTTC
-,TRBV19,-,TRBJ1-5,CASSTGQTGQPQHF,TGTGCCAGTAGTACAGGACAGACCGGTCAGCCCCAGCATTTT
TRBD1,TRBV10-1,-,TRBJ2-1,CASSPGTGVHEQFF,TGCGCCAGCAGTCCCGGGACAGGGGTCCATGAGCAGTTCTTC
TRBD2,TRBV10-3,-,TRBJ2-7,CAIGPATSGSEQYF,TGTGCCATCGGTCCGGCCACTAGCGGTAGCGAGCAGTACTTC
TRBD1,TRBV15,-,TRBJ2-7,CATSERQGYEQYF,TGTGCCACCAGCGAACGACAGGGGTACGAGCAGTACTTC
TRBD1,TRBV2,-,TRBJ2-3,CASSADRIQTDTQYF,TGTGCCAGCAGTGCGGACAGGATACAGACTGATACGCAGTATTTT
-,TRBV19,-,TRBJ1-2,CASSFRRANYGYTF,TGTGCCAGTAGTTTCCGGAGGGCAAACTATGGCTACACCTTC
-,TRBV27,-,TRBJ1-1,CASSLDFRVTFF,TGTGCCAGCAGTTTAGATTTCCGGGTGACTTTCTTT
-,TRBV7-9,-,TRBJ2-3,CASSLDVLGGARRDF,TGTGCCAGCAGCTTAGATGTGTTGGGGGGGGCCCGAAGGGATTTT
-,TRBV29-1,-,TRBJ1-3,CSGQGGNTIYF,TGCAGCGGGCAGGGCGGAAACACCATATATTTT
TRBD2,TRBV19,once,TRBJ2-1,CASMSGLATYNEQFF,TGTGCCAGTATGAGCGGACTAGCGACCTACAATGAGCAGTTCTTC
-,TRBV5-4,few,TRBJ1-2,CASRVPGSGYTF,TGTGCCAGCAGGGTACCAGGGTCTGGCTACACCTTC
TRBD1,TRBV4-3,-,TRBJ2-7,CASSERDRVDYEQYF,TGCGCCAGCAGCGAAAGAGACAGGGTCGACTACGAGCAGTACTTC
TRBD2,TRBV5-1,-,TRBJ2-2,CASSLGSPSGANTGELFF,TGCGCCAGCAGCTTGGGTTCCCCTAGCGGAGCGAACACCGGGGAGCTGTTTTTT
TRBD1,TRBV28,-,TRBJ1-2,CASSSSGQRGYTF,TGTGCCAGCAGTTCATCGGGACAGCGCGGCTACACCTTC
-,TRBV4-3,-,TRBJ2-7,CASSQEAFLAHEQYF,TGCGCCAGCAGCCAAGAAGCCTTCCTAGCCCACGAGCAGTACTTC
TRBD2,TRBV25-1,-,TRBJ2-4,CASSEGRGVDIQYF,TGTGCCAGCAGTGAAGGGCGGGGGGTGGACATTCAGTACTTC